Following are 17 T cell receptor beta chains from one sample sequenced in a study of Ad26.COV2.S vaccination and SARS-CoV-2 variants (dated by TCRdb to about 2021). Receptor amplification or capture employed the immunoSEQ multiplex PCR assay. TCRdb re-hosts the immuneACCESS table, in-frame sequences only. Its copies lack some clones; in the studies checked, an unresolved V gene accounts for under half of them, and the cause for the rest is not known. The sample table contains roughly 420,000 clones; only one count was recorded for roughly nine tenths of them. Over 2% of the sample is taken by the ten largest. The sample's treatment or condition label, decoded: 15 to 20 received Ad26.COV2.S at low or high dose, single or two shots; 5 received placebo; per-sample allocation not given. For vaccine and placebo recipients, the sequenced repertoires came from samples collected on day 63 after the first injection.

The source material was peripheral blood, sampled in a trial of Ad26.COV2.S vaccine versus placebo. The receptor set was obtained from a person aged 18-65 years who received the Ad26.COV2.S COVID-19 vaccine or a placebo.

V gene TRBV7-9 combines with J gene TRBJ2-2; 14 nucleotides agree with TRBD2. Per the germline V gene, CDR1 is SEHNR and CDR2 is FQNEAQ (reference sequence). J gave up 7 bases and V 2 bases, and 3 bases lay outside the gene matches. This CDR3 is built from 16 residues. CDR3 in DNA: TGTGCCAGCAGCTTAAGACTAGCGGGAGGGCACGGGGAGCTGTTTTTT. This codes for CASSLRLAGGHGELFF.

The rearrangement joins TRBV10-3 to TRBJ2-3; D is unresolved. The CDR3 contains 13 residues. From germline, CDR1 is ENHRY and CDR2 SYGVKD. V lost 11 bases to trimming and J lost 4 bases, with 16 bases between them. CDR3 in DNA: TGTGCCTTCCGCCTTACCCAAGCAGATACGCAGTATTTT. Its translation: CAFRLTQADTQYF.

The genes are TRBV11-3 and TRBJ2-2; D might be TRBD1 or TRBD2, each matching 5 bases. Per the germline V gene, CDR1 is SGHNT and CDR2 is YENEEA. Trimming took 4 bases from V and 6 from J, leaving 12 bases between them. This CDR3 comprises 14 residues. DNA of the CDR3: TGTGCCAGCAGCTCCGGGACGATGTCCGGGGAGCTGTTTTTT. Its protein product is CASSSGTMSGELFF.

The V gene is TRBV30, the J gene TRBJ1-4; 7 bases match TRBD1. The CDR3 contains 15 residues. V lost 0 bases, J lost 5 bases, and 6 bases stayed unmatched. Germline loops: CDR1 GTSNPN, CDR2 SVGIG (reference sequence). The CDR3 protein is CAWSVPGRGNEKLFF. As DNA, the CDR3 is TGTGCCTGGAGTGTACCGGGCAGGGGGAATGAAAAACTGTTTTTT.

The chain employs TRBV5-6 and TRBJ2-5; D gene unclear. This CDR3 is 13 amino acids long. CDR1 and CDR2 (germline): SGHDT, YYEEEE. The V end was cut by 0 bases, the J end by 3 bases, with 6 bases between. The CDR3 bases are TGTGCCAGCAGCTTGGACCCTGAAGAGACCCAGTACTTC. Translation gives CASSLDPEETQYF.

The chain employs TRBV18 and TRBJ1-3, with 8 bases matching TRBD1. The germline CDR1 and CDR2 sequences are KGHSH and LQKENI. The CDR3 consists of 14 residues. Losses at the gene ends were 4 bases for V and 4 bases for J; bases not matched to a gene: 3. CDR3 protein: CASSRQGTGNTIYF. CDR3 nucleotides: TGTGCCAGCTCACGACAGGGGACGGGAAACACCATATATTTT.

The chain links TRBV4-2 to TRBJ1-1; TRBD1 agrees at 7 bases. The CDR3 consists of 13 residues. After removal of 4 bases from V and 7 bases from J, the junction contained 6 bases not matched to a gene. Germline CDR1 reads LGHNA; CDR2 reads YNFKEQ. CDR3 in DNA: TGTGCCAGCAGCCTCGACAGGGCGGTTGAAGCTTTCTTT. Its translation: CASSLDRAVEAFF.

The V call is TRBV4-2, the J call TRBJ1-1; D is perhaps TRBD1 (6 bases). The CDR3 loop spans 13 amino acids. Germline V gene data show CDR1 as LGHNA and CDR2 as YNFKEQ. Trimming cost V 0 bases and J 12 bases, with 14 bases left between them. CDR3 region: CASSQESRGGPFF. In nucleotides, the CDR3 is TGTGCCAGCAGCCAAGAATCGCGGGGGGGGCCTTTCTTT.

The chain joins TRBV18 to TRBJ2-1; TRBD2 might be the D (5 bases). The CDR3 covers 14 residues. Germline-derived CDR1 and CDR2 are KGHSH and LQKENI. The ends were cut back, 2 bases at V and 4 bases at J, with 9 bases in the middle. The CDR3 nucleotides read TGTGCCAGCTCACCAGGGAGCCTATACAATGAGCAGTTCTTC. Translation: CASSPGSLYNEQFF.

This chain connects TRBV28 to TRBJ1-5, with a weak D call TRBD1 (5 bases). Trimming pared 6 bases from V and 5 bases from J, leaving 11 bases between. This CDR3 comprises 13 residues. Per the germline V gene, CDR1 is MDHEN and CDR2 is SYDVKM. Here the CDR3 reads CASRNRFYQPQHF. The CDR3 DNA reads TGTGCCAGCAGGAACAGGTTTTATCAGCCCCAGCATTTT.

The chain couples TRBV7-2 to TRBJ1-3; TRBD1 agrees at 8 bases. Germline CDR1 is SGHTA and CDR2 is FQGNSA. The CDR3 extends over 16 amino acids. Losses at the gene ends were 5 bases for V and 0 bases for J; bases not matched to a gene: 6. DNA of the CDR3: TGTGCCAGCAGCAGACAGGGGCTGAGCTCTGGAAACACCATATATTTT. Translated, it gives CASSRQGLSSGNTIYF.

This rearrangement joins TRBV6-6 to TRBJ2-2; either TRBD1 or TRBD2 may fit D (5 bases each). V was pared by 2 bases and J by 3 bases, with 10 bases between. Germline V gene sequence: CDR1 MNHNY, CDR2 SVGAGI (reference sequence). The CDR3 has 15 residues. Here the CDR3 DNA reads TGTGCCAGCAGTTACCACCGGGGCGACACCGGGGAGCTGTTTTTT. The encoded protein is CASSYHRGDTGELFF.

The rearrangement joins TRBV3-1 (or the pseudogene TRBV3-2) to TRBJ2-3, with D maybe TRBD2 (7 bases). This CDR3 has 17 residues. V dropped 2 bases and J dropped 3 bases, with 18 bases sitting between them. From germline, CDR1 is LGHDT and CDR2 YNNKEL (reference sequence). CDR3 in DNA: TGTGCCAGCAGCCAACTCGGAGGGGGGGCCAGGACAGATACGCAGTATTTT. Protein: CASSQLGGGARTDTQYF.

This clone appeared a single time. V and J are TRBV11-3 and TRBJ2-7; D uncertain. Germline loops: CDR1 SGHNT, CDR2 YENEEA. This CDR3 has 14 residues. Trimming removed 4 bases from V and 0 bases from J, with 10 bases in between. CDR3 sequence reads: CASSSRGSSYEQYV. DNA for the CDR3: TGTGCCAGCAGCTCTCGTGGTAGCTCCTACGAGCAGTACGTC.

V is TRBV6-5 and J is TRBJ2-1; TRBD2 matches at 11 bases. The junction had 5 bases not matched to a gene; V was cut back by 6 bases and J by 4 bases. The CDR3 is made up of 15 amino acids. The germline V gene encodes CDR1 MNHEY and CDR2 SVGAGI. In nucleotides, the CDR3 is TGTGCCAGCAGCAGAGGGACTAGCGGTTACAATGAGCAGTTCTTC. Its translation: CASSRGTSGYNEQFF.

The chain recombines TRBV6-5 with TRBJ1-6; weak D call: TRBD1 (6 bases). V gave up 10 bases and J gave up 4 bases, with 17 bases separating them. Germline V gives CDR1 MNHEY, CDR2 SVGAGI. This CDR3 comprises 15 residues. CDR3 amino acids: CAISDSWAYNSPLHF. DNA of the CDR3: TGTGCCATCTCGGACAGTTGGGCGTATAATTCACCCCTCCACTTT.

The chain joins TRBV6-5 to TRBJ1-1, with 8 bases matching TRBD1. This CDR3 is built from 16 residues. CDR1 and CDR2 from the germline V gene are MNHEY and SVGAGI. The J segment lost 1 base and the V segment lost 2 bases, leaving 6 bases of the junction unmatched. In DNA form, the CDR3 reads TGTGCCAGCAGTTACGGGGACAGGCCTTGGAACACTGAAGCTTTCTTT. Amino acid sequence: CASSYGDRPWNTEAFF.